Listed below are T cell receptor beta chains from one sample, sequenced in a study of cytomegalovirus exposure and HLA in healthy donors. TCRdb's table, derived via immunoSEQ multiplex PCR, lists solely in-frame clones and lacks some. In the table there are 350,000 or so clones, approximately 90% of which are singletons. The sample taken for sequencing was PBMCs. Source of these receptors: a woman between 18 and 29 years old in good health and CMV-seronegative. Each CDR3 is given with its conserved first and last residue. A D gene is named only where the DNA matches it firmly. Part of the rows lack a size; the others show once, few, many or a class for expanded clones.

cdr3_aa: CASSEGTRREQPQHF
cdr3_nt: TGTGCCAGCAGTGAAGGTACCCGACGGGAGCAGCCCCAGCATTTT
d_call: -
clone_size: -
v_call: TRBV2
j_call: TRBJ1-5

cdr3_aa: CASSPGLAGSEQYF
cdr3_nt: TGTGCCAGCAGCCCCGGACTAGCGGGAAGCGAGCAGTACTTC
d_call: TRBD2
clone_size: -
v_call: TRBV6-1
j_call: TRBJ2-7

cdr3_aa: CASSALAGSTDTQYF
cdr3_nt: TGTGCCAGCAGCGCATTAGCGGGAAGCACAGATACGCAGTATTTT
d_call: TRBD2
clone_size: -
v_call: TRBV9
j_call: TRBJ2-3

cdr3_aa: CASSLSAGAGLYEQYF
cdr3_nt: TGTGCCAGCAGCTTGTCAGCGGGAGCCGGGTTGTACGAGCAGTACTTC
d_call: TRBD2
clone_size: -
v_call: TRBV5-4
j_call: TRBJ2-7

cdr3_aa: CASTIRGAGELFF
cdr3_nt: TGTGCCAGCACCATTCGGGGTGCCGGGGAGCTGTTTTTT
d_call: -
clone_size: -
v_call: TRBV6-6
j_call: TRBJ2-2

cdr3_aa: CASSLHTWEQFF
cdr3_nt: TGTGCCAGTAGTTTACACACGTGGGAGCAGTTCTTC
d_call: -
clone_size: -
v_call: TRBV19
j_call: TRBJ2-1

cdr3_aa: CASSSDGTGQGQVYGYTF
cdr3_nt: TGTGCCAGCAGTTCCGACGGAACGGGACAGGGTCAGGTCTATGGCTACACCTTC
d_call: TRBD1
clone_size: few
v_call: TRBV27
j_call: TRBJ1-2

cdr3_aa: CASSEVVLAASFF
cdr3_nt: TGTGCCAGCAGTGAAGTCGTACTAGCGGCCTCGTTCTTC
d_call: TRBD2
clone_size: -
v_call: TRBV2
j_call: TRBJ2-1

cdr3_aa: CASSATSGSTDTQYF
cdr3_nt: TGTGCCAGCAGCGCGACTAGCGGGAGCACAGATACGCAGTATTTT
d_call: TRBD2
clone_size: -
v_call: TRBV9
j_call: TRBJ2-3

cdr3_aa: CSVEDLGEGTQYF
cdr3_nt: TGCAGCGTTGAAGATCTAGGGGAAGGGACCCAGTACTTC
d_call: -
clone_size: once
v_call: TRBV29-1
j_call: TRBJ2-5

cdr3_aa: CASSFGVHSTDTQYF
cdr3_nt: TGTGCCAGCAGTTTCGGGGTACACAGCACAGATACGCAGTATTTT
d_call: -
clone_size: -
v_call: TRBV28
j_call: TRBJ2-3

cdr3_aa: CASPPSGSLTDTQYF
cdr3_nt: TGTGCCAGCCCCCCCAGCGGGAGTCTCACAGATACGCAGTATTTT
d_call: TRBD2
clone_size: -
v_call: TRBV7-8
j_call: TRBJ2-3

cdr3_aa: CASSVNSNQPQHF
cdr3_nt: TGTGCCAGCAGTGTCAATAGCAATCAGCCCCAGCATTTT
d_call: -
clone_size: -
v_call: TRBV6-4
j_call: TRBJ1-5

cdr3_aa: CSASQLYEQYF
cdr3_nt: TGCAGTGCTAGTCAACTCTACGAGCAGTACTTC
d_call: -
clone_size: -
v_call: TRBV20-1
j_call: TRBJ2-7

cdr3_aa: CAWSGDNGNTIYF
cdr3_nt: TGTGCCTGGAGTGGGGACAATGGAAACACCATATATTTT
d_call: -
clone_size: -
v_call: TRBV30
j_call: TRBJ1-3

cdr3_aa: CASSTGQGAGEQYF
cdr3_nt: TGTGCCAGCTCGACGGGACAGGGTGCTGGGGAGCAGTACTTC
d_call: TRBD1
clone_size: -
v_call: TRBV27
j_call: TRBJ2-7

cdr3_aa: CASSSGTLAGVNEQYF
cdr3_nt: TGCGCCAGCAGTTCCGGGACTCTAGCGGGAGTCAACGAGCAGTACTTC
d_call: TRBD2
clone_size: -
v_call: TRBV5-1
j_call: TRBJ2-7

cdr3_aa: CASSLSAAYNEQFF
cdr3_nt: TGTGCCAGCAGTTTATCGGCAGCCTACAATGAGCAGTTCTTC
d_call: -
clone_size: -
v_call: TRBV27
j_call: TRBJ2-1

cdr3_aa: CASSVTGSPYSNQPQHF
cdr3_nt: TGTGCCAGCAGTGTCACAGGTTCCCCCTATAGCAATCAGCCCCAGCATTTT
d_call: -
clone_size: -
v_call: TRBV27
j_call: TRBJ1-5

cdr3_aa: CASGTELYGYTF
cdr3_nt: TGCGCCAGCGGGACAGAACTCTATGGCTACACCTTC
d_call: TRBD1
clone_size: -
v_call: TRBV4-3
j_call: TRBJ1-2

cdr3_aa: CATVPGTGDQPQHF
cdr3_nt: TGTGCCACCGTACCCGGGACAGGTGATCAGCCCCAGCATTTT
d_call: TRBD1
clone_size: -
v_call: TRBV10-3
j_call: TRBJ1-5

cdr3_aa: CAISVEGGKNTGELFF
cdr3_nt: TGTGCCATCAGTGTAGAAGGCGGGAAAAACACCGGGGAGCTGTTTTTT
d_call: -
clone_size: -
v_call: TRBV10-3
j_call: TRBJ2-2

cdr3_aa: CASSRTGYGTEAFF
cdr3_nt: TGTGCCAGCAGTCGCACCGGGTACGGCACTGAAGCTTTCTTT
d_call: -
clone_size: -
v_call: TRBV28
j_call: TRBJ1-1

cdr3_aa: CASSLSPDFKYNEQFF
cdr3_nt: TGTGCCAGCAGTTTATCCCCGGACTTCAAATACAATGAGCAGTTCTTC
d_call: -
clone_size: -
v_call: TRBV28
j_call: TRBJ2-1

cdr3_aa: CASSSGIRRGNEQFF
cdr3_nt: TGTGCCAGCAGTAGCGGGATACGCCGCGGGAATGAGCAGTTCTTC
d_call: TRBD2
clone_size: -
v_call: TRBV28
j_call: TRBJ2-1

cdr3_aa: CASESGSKGREQFF
cdr3_nt: TGTGCCAGTGAGAGCGGGAGTAAGGGTCGGGAGCAGTTCTTC
d_call: TRBD2
clone_size: few
v_call: TRBV25-1
j_call: TRBJ2-1

cdr3_aa: CASSLPPREQYF
cdr3_nt: TGTGCCAGCAGTTTACCCCCCCGCGAGCAGTACTTC
d_call: -
clone_size: few
v_call: TRBV28
j_call: TRBJ2-7

cdr3_aa: CASSYTRGSYEQYF
cdr3_nt: TGTGCCAGCAGTTACACCCGGGGGTCCTACGAGCAGTACTTC
d_call: -
clone_size: -
v_call: TRBV6-5
j_call: TRBJ2-7

cdr3_aa: CASSPDRAQFF
cdr3_nt: TGTGCCAGCAGCCCCGACAGGGCGCAGTTCTTC
d_call: TRBD1
clone_size: -
v_call: TRBV7-8
j_call: TRBJ2-1

cdr3_aa: CASSLGGNSYEQYF
cdr3_nt: TGTGCCAGCAGCCTGGGGGGTAACTCCTACGAGCAGTACTTC
d_call: -
clone_size: -
v_call: TRBV7-9
j_call: TRBJ2-7

cdr3_aa: CASILPSGGGYTF
cdr3_nt: TGTGCCAGCATCCTTCCCTCAGGGGGCGGCTACACCTTC
d_call: TRBD1
clone_size: few
v_call: TRBV28
j_call: TRBJ1-2

cdr3_aa: CASSAKGTSGSPYEQYF
cdr3_nt: TGTGCCAGTAGTGCAAAAGGGACTAGCGGGAGTCCCTACGAGCAGTACTTC
d_call: TRBD2
clone_size: few
v_call: TRBV19
j_call: TRBJ2-7

cdr3_aa: CASSSGGLTEAFF
cdr3_nt: TGTGCCAGCAGTTCAGGGGGCCTCACTGAAGCTTTCTTT
d_call: TRBD1
clone_size: -
v_call: TRBV27
j_call: TRBJ1-1

cdr3_aa: CASSWGLAGGGPKNIQYF
cdr3_nt: TGCGCCAGCAGCTGGGGACTAGCGGGAGGTGGTCCCAAAAACATTCAGTACTTC
d_call: TRBD2
clone_size: -
v_call: TRBV5-1
j_call: TRBJ2-4